These 32 T cell receptor beta chains were sequenced from one sample in a study of shared clonotypes between healthy human individuals. The repertoire was sequenced with immunoSEQ multiplex PCR; TCRdb's copy has only in-frame clones and lacks some. This table has about 2.3 million clones, approximately 95% appearing once. Sequencing was done on a sample of naive CD4+ T cells from PBMCs. The subset here: CD45RA+ positively selected. These receptor sequences come from a man aged 18 to 29 in good health. Some clones in this sample may be carry-over from other donors' samples.

The V call is TRBV28, the J call TRBJ1-1; a possible D gene is TRBD1 (5 bases). V lost 11 bases, J lost 4 bases, and 14 bases lay in between. Germline V gene data show CDR1 as MDHEN and CDR2 as SYDVKM. The CDR3 is 12 amino acids. The CDR3 DNA follows: TGTGCCGGCCGGGGGAAGGGCACTGAAGCTTTCTTT. Translated: CAGRGKGTEAFF.

V is TRBV10-1 and J is TRBJ1-1; a possible D gene is TRBD1 (5 bases). V was shortened by 3 bases and J by 4 bases, with 18 bases between the two germline ends. This CDR3 comprises 16 residues. Germline V gene sequence: CDR1 WNHNN, CDR2 SYGVQD (reference sequence). The CDR3 protein is CASSDAGRVEPTEAFF. CDR3 bases: TGCGCCAGCAGTGACGCAGGGAGGGTAGAACCCACTGAAGCTTTCTTT.

Points on this clone: Distinct nucleotide sequences in the sample also encode this CDR3. The chain recombines TRBV6-6 with TRBJ1-2, with D uncertain. The germline gives CDR1 MNHNY, CDR2 SVGAGI (reference sequence). Trimming took off 6 bases at V and 0 bases at J, with 11 bases between the two ends. CDR3 size: 14 residues. CDR3 bases: TGTGCCAGCAGCCCTCGAGGGTCTAACTATGGCTACACCTTC. The encoded protein is CASSPRGSNYGYTF.

The chain uses TRBV5-1 and TRBJ1-1, with 10 positions matching TRBD1. Looked up from germline, CDR1 is SGHRS and CDR2 is YFSETQ. This CDR3 spans 15 amino acids. V was clipped by 0 bases and J by 3 bases; unmatched bases: 2. The CDR3 reads CASSLGQGADTEAFF. CDR3 DNA: TGCGCCAGCAGCTTGGGACAGGGGGCGGACACTGAAGCTTTCTTT.

This chain joins TRBV5-1 and TRBJ2-1; D possibly corresponds to TRBD2 (5 bases). CDR3 size: 19 residues. Trimming shortened V by 4 bases and J by 9 bases, and 32 bases separated the two germline ends. From germline, CDR1 is SGHRS and CDR2 YFSETQ. DNA of the CDR3: TGCGCCAGCAGCATTGGACGCCCGCTAGCAGTAACTACCAAGCGTGAGCAGTTCTTC. It yields the protein CASSIGRPLAVTTKREQFF.

This chain links TRBV29-1 with TRBJ1-1, with no clear D. The CDR3 spans 13 residues. V lost 5 bases and J lost 0, with 10 bases in between. Germline V lookup: CDR1 SQVTM, CDR2 ANQGSEA. CDR3 region: CSVRFVLNTEAFF. The CDR3 bases are TGCAGCGTTCGTTTTGTCTTGAACACTGAAGCTTTCTTT.

The gene calls are TRBV6-5 and TRBJ2-3; D remains unclear. Trimming removed 8 bases from V and 3 bases from J, with 18 bases in between. The CDR3 loop spans 15 amino acids. CDR1 and CDR2 from the germline V gene are MNHEY and SVGAGI. CDR3 sequence reads: CASPNLTSATDTQYF. As DNA, the CDR3 is TGTGCCAGCCCGAATTTGACCTCCGCAACAGATACGCAGTATTTT.

The V call is TRBV5-1, the J call TRBJ1-2; 8 bases map to TRBD1. This CDR3 is 15 amino acids long. Germline V gives CDR1 SGHRS, CDR2 YFSETQ. Trimming at V came to 5 bases and at J to 8 bases, leaving 14 bases not matched to a gene. The CDR3 loop reads CASSPGQGEVRGYTF. The CDR3 DNA is TGCGCCAGCAGTCCCGGACAGGGAGAGGTCAGGGGCTACACCTTC.

The chain links TRBV30 to TRBJ1-4; 9 nucleotides align to TRBD1. The CDR3 length is 15 residues. CDR1 is GTSNPN and CDR2 is SVGIG in the germline V gene (reference sequence). Losses at the gene ends were 1 base for V and 8 bases for J; bases not matched to a gene: 8. The CDR3 bases are TGTGCCTGGAGTGCCGACAGGGGGTTGGGGGAAAAACTGTTTTTT. Translating gives CAWSADRGLGEKLFF.

CDR3 sequence (DNA): TGTGCCAGCAGCGTACACCGGGACTGGGGATACAATGAGCAGTTCTTC. Amino acids: CASSVHRDWGYNEQFF. This chain connects TRBV9 to TRBJ2-1; the D gene is possibly TRBD2 (6 bases). The CDR3 covers 16 residues. Germline V gene lookup returns CDR1 SGDLS and CDR2 YYNGEE. V was trimmed by 1 base and J by 4 bases, leaving 15 bases between them.

This clone has a single count. The chain has TRBV28 and TRBJ2-7; the match to TRBD2 covers 9 bases. From germline, CDR1 is MDHEN and CDR2 SYDVKM. The CDR3 is 16 amino acids. The V gene end was trimmed by 6 bases and the J gene end by 3 bases; junction bases not matched to a gene: 12. This CDR3 reads CASSPMTSGAIYEQYF. CDR3 in DNA: TGTGCCAGCAGCCCGATGACTAGCGGAGCAATCTACGAGCAGTACTTC.

The chain carries TRBV4-2 and TRBJ2-7; either TRBD1 or TRBD2 may fit D (5 bases each). Deletions cut 1 base from V and 2 bases from J, with 15 bases between. The CDR3 consists of 16 residues. The germline gives CDR1 LGHNA, CDR2 YNFKEQ. CDR3 sequence reads: CASSQGDRFATYEQYF. DNA of the CDR3: TGTGCCAGCAGCCAAGGGGACCGATTCGCTACCTACGAGCAGTACTTC.

This clone has a handful of counts. The chain employs TRBV7-9 and TRBJ2-5, with a tentative D call TRBD2 (5 bases). From germline, CDR1 is SEHNR and CDR2 FQNEAQ (reference sequence). With 5 bases removed from V and 0 bases from J, the gap between germline ends came to 10 bases. This CDR3 is built from 14 residues. In nucleotides, the CDR3 is TGTGCCAGCAGCCGGGATACATACCAAGAGACCCAGTACTTC. This gives the protein CASSRDTYQETQYF.

The rearrangement joins TRBV20-1 to TRBJ1-2; D gene ambiguous. Trimming removed 6 bases from V and 6 bases from J, with 11 bases in between. Germline V gene sequence: CDR1 DFQATT, CDR2 SNEGSKA (reference sequence). This CDR3 spans 11 amino acids. CDR3 bases: TGCAGTGCGGACGGGGAGGATGGCTACACCTTC. Protein sequence: CSADGEDGYTF.

The genes are TRBV5-6 and TRBJ2-6; no reliable D call. The germline V and J ends were trimmed by 4 bases and 6 bases, with 14 bases remaining between them. CDR1 and CDR2 (germline): SGHDT, YYEEEE. The CDR3 loop spans 15 amino acids. In nucleotides, the CDR3 is TGTGCCAGCAGCCCGCGGTGGATGGCGGCCAACGTCCTGACTTTC. Translated: CASSPRWMAANVLTF. Full variable domain (missing parts from reference TRBV5-6 and TRBJ2-6): DAGVTQSPTHLIKTRGQQVTLRCSPKSGHDTVSWYQQALGQGPQFIFQYYEEEERQRGNFPDRFSGHQFPNYSSELNVNALLLGDSALYLCASSPRWMAANVLTFGAGSRLTVL.

The V and J genes are TRBV7-2 and TRBJ1-4, with TRBD1 matching over 7 bases. Germline CDR1 is SGHTA and CDR2 is FQGNSA. This CDR3 region has 17 residues. With V trimmed by 3 bases and J by 1 base, 8 bases remained unmatched. The CDR3 DNA reads TGTGCCAGCAGCTTGGGAGGGGGCGGACGAACTAATGAAAAACTGTTTTTT. It encodes CASSLGGGGRTNEKLFF.

In nucleotides, the CDR3 is TGTGCCTGGAGTGGGACCGTTTTTGGGGGTCAGCCCCAGCATTTT. Its protein product is CAWSGTVFGGQPQHF. This chain uses TRBV30 with TRBJ1-5; possible D gene TRBD1, 5 bases. CDR3 length equals 15 residues. Trimming left V 1 base short and J 6 bases short, with 16 bases between. Germline CDR1 and CDR2: GTSNPN and SVGIG (reference sequence). The whole variable domain, remainder taken from reference TRBV30 and TRBJ1-5, is SQTIHQWPATLVQPVGSPLSLECTVEGTSNPNLYWYRQAAGRGLQLLFYSVGIGQISSEVPQNLSASRPQDRQFILSSKKLLLSDSGFYLCAWSGTVFGGQPQHFGDGTRLSIL.

The CDR3 DNA sequence: TGTGCCAGCGGACGAGGGGAGCAGTACTTC. It specifies CASGRGEQYF. The chain links TRBV27 to TRBJ2-7; D might be TRBD2 (5 bases). Per the germline V gene, CDR1 is MNHEY and CDR2 is SMNVEV (reference sequence). V shed 8 bases and J shed 7 bases, with 9 bases lying between them. CDR3 length: 10 residues.

The rearrangement joins TRBV10-3 to TRBJ2-3; 7 bases fit TRBD1. Looked up from germline, CDR1 is ENHRY and CDR2 is SYGVKD. The CDR3 runs to 18 residues. V was pared by 3 bases and J by 5 bases, with 17 bases of the junction left unmatched. For the CDR3, the DNA is TGTGCCATCAGTGAAGCCTTTAAAGGGACAGTTGGTTTAGATACGCAGTATTTT. Its translation is CAISEAFKGTVGLDTQYF.

The J gene is TRBJ2-7, the V gene TRBV6-1, with D possibly TRBD2 on 6 matching bases. V lost 4 bases and J 3 bases, leaving 13 bases between the germline ends. CDR3 length: 14 residues. Germline V gene lookup returns CDR1 MNHNS and CDR2 SASEGT. CDR3 region: CASSGQGGNYEQYF. The CDR3 DNA is TGTGCCAGCAGTGGTCAAGGCGGGAACTACGAGCAGTACTTC.

The chain recombines TRBV7-6 with TRBJ2-5; D might be TRBD1 or TRBD2, each matching 6 bases. The CDR3 covers 15 residues. The V and J ends lost 0 bases and 5 bases respectively, with 13 bases between them. Germline V gene lookup returns CDR1 SGHVS and CDR2 FNYEAQ. The CDR3 sequence: CASSLAGGQGETQYF. The DNA for the CDR3 is TGTGCCAGCAGCTTAGCGGGGGGCCAGGGGGAGACCCAGTACTTC.

The V and J genes are TRBV2 and TRBJ2-1; a possible D gene is TRBD1 (5 bases). The germline V and J ends were trimmed by 6 bases and 0 bases, with 18 bases remaining between them. Germline CDR1 and CDR2: SNHLY and FYNNEI. The CDR3 consists of 17 residues. The CDR3 nucleotides are TGTGCCAGCAGGGGCGGTAAGGACATGAGCTCCTACAATGAGCAGTTCTTC. Translated: CASRGGKDMSSYNEQFF. The entire variable domain, with the rest obtained from reference TRBV2 and TRBJ2-1, is as follows: EPEVTQTPSHQVTQMGQEVILRCVPISNHLYFYWYRQILGQKVEFLVSFYNNEISEKSEIFDDQFSVERPDGSNFTLKIRSTKLEDSAMYFCASRGGKDMSSYNEQFFGPGTRLTVL.

The chain couples TRBV5-6 to TRBJ2-7; D perhaps matches TRBD2 (5 bases). Germline V CDR1 and CDR2: SGHDT, YYEEEE. V lost 2 bases and J lost 2, with 11 bases in between. This CDR3 is built from 14 residues. As DNA, the CDR3 is TGTGCCAGCAGCTTCGGACTGACCACCTACGAGCAGTACTTC. It encodes CASSFGLTTYEQYF. Together with reference TRBV5-6 and TRBJ2-7, the CDR3 gives the full variable domain: DAGVTQSPTHLIKTRGQQVTLRCSPKSGHDTVSWYQQALGQGPQFIFQYYEEEERQRGNFPDRFSGHQFPNYSSELNVNALLLGDSALYLCASSFGLTTYEQYFGPGTRLTVT.

On this clone itself: At the DNA level, this CDR3 is encoded by other sequences in the same sample as well. The chain recombines TRBV4-2 with TRBJ2-2, with D unresolved. The CDR3 covers 14 residues. Germline V gives CDR1 LGHNA, CDR2 YNFKEQ. Trimming took 0 bases from V and 1 from J, leaving 3 bases between them. CDR3 region: CASSQDRNTGELFF. For the CDR3, the DNA is TGTGCCAGCAGCCAAGATCGGAACACCGGGGAGCTGTTTTTT.

The chain employs TRBV4-1 and TRBJ2-7, with 7 bases that match TRBD1. The CDR3 runs to 16 residues. Trimming cost V 0 bases and J 2 bases; bases outside gene matches: 7. Germline V gene lookup returns CDR1 MGHRA and CDR2 YSYEKL. This CDR3 is CASSQDQVDRPYEQYF. The CDR3 nucleotides are TGCGCCAGCAGCCAAGATCAGGTGGACAGGCCCTACGAGCAGTACTTC.

Here the CDR3 reads CASSLAASVEQFF. DNA of the CDR3: TGTGCCAGCAGCTTAGCTGCCAGTGTTGAGCAGTTCTTC. The rearrangement uses TRBV11-3 and TRBJ2-1; D uncertain. The CDR3 sequence is 13 residues long. Trimming shortened V by 1 base and J by 9 bases, and 10 bases separated the two germline ends. The germline V gene encodes CDR1 SGHNT and CDR2 YENEEA.

The V call is TRBV27, the J call TRBJ2-2; D unclear. V lost 1 base and J lost 4, with 10 bases in between. From germline, CDR1 is MNHEY and CDR2 SMNVEV (reference sequence). CDR3 length: 15 amino acids. CDR3 coding DNA: TGTGCCAGCAGTTTATTCCCCGACGGCACCGGGGAGCTGTTTTTT. It translates to CASSLFPDGTGELFF.

The chain is built from TRBV19 and TRBJ1-5; 11 bases match TRBD1. Trimming cost V 5 bases and J 3 bases; bases outside gene matches: 12. The V gene's germline CDR1 is LNHDA and CDR2 SQIVND (reference sequence). CDR3 size: 18 residues. CDR3 nucleotides: TGTGCCAGTAGTGAGGGGACAGGGGGGCGGTTGTTCAATCAGCCCCAGCATTTT. Amino acids: CASSEGTGGRLFNQPQHF.

The rearrangement links TRBV28 to TRBJ1-2; 10 bases fit TRBD1. The V and J ends lost 6 bases and 11 bases, in that order; junction bases with no gene match: 9. CDR1 MDHEN and CDR2 SYDVKM come from the germline V gene. The CDR3 sequence is 13 residues long. CDR3 sequence reads: CASRPGTGDFYTF. CDR3 in DNA: TGTGCCAGCAGACCCGGGACAGGGGATTTTTACACCTTC.

The chain joins TRBV15 to TRBJ1-2; D may be TRBD1 (6 bases). Between the trimmed V and J ends, which lost 0 bases and 8 bases, there was a span of 16 bases. The CDR3 loop spans 15 amino acids. Germline lookup yields CDR1 LNHNV and CDR2 YYDKDF (reference sequence). Written as DNA, the CDR3 is TGTGCCACCAGCAGAGATCGGCAGCCCCAGGGGGGCTACACCTTC. Translation gives CATSRDRQPQGGYTF.

This chain links TRBV28 with TRBJ2-6; TRBD1 matches 12 bases. The V segment lost 6 bases and the J segment 3 bases; nucleotides outside the gene matches: 3. The CDR3 loop spans 16 amino acids. The germline CDR1 and CDR2 sequences are MDHEN and SYDVKM. CDR3 residues: CASRGQGAGGANVLTF. DNA of the CDR3: TGTGCCAGCAGGGGACAGGGGGCAGGTGGGGCCAACGTCCTGACTTTC.

The chain uses TRBV19 and TRBJ1-5; D might be TRBD1 (5 bases). Trimming left V 5 bases short and J 6 bases short, with 11 bases between. The germline V gene encodes CDR1 LNHDA and CDR2 SQIVND (reference sequence). This CDR3 spans 13 amino acids. The CDR3 nucleotides are TGTGCCAGTAGTTGGGACGGGTCTCAGCCCCAGCATTTT. Its protein is CASSWDGSQPQHF. Full variable domain (missing parts from reference TRBV19 and TRBJ1-5): DGGITQSPKYLFRKEGQNVTLSCEQNLNHDAMYWYRQDPGQGLRLIYYSQIVNDFQKGDIAEGYSVSREKKESFPLTVTSAQKNPTAFYLCASSWDGSQPQHFGDGTRLSIL.